The clone carrying this T cell receptor beta chain has a count of ten or more. This CDR3 spans 11 amino acids. Trimming stripped 6 bases from V and 8 bases from J, with 8 bases between. The sample is drawn from a study of T-cell memory formation after mild COVID-19. TCRdb reprocessed the 5' RACE reads with MiXCR, giving one entry per CDR3 protein. Here the sample spans some 130,000 distinct CDR3 sequences, about 17% being singletons. Sequencing was carried out using PBMCs or a T cell subset sorted from them (not recorded which). The rearrangement links TRBV12-3 or TRBV12-4 to TRBJ2-1; D gene uncertain. This sequence was found in a man aged 18 to 30 who had mild COVID-19 (a few samples of this study predate the infection). Cell type and time point are not known. CDR3 sequence: CASRRVDEQFF. CDR3 bases: TGTGCCAGCAGACGAGTCGATGAGCAGTTCTTC.